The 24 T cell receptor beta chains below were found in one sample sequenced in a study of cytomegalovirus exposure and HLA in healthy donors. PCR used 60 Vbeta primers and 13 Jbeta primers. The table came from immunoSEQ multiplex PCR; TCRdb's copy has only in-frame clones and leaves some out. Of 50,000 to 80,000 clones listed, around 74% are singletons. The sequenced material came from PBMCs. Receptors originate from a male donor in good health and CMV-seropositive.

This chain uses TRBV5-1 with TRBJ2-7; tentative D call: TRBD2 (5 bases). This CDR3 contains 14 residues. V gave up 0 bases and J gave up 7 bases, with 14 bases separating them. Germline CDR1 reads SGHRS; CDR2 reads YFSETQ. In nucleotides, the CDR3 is TGCGCCAGCAGCTTGGAGTGGGGATCGGGAGAGCAGTACTTC. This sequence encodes CASSLEWGSGEQYF.

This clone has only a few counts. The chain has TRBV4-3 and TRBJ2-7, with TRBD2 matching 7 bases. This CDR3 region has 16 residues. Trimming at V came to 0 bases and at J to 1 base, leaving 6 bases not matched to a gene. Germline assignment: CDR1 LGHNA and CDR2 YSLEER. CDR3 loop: CASSQDIERGSYEQYF. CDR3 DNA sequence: TGCGCCAGCAGCCAAGATATTGAGCGGGGATCCTACGAGCAGTACTTC.

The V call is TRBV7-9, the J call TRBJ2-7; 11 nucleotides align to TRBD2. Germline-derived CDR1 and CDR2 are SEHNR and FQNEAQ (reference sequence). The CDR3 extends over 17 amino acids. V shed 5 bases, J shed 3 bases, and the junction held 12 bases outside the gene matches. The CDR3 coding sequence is TGTGCCAGCAGCCGCCGGCAAGCTAGCGGGGGGCACTACGAGCAGTACTTC. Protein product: CASSRRQASGGHYEQYF.

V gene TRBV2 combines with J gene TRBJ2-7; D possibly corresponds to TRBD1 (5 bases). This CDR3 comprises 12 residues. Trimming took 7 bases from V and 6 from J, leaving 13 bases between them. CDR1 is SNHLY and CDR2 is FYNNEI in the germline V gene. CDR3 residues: CASTRVEFEQYF. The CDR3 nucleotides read TGTGCCAGCACCAGGGTGGAGTTCGAGCAGTACTTC.

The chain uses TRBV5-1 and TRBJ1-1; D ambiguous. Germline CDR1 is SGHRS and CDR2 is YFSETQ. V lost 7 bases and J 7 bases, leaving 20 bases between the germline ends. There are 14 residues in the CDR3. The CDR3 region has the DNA TGCGCCAGCCGAGACTCCCCGGGGTACTATGAAGCTTTCTTT. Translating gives CASRDSPGYYEAFF.

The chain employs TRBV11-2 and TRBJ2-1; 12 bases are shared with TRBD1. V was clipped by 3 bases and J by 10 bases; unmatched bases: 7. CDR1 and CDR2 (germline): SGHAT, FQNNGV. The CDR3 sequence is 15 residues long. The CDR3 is CASSFGTGGFGEQFF. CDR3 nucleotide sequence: TGTGCCAGCAGCTTCGGGACAGGGGGCTTTGGCGAGCAGTTCTTC.

The CDR3, as DNA: TGTGCCAGCCTTCTCCGGGGGAGCTCCTACGAGCAGTACTTC. Translated, it gives CASLLRGSSYEQYF. This sequence joins TRBV21-1 and TRBJ2-7; TRBD2, the table's D call, was not compared with the DNA. TRBV21-1 is noted as a pseudogene. The CDR3 is 14 residues long.

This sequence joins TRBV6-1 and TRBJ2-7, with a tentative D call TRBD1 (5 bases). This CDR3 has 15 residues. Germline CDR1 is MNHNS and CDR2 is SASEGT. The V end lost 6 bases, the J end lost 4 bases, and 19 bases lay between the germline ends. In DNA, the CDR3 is TGTGCCAGCAGCCAAGGCCCGACAGAACCGTACGAGCAGTACTTC. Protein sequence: CASSQGPTEPYEQYF.

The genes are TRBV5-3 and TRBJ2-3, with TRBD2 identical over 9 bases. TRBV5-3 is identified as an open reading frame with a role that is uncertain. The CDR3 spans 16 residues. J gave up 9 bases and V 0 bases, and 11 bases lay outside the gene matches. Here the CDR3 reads CARSLVRLAGSGTQYF. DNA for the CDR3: TGTGCCAGAAGCTTGGTGCGTCTAGCGGGGTCAGGGACGCAGTATTTT.

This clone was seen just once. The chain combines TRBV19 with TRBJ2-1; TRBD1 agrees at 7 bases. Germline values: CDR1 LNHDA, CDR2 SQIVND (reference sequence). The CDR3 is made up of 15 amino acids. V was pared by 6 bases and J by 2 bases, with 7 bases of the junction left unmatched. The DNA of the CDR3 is TGTGCCAGTAGCCTTCCCGGGACAGCCTACAATGAGCAGTTCTTC. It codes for CASSLPGTAYNEQFF.

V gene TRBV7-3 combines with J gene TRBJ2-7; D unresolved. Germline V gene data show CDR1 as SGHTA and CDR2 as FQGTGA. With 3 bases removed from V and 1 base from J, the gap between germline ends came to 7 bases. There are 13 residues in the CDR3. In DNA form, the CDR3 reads TGTGCCAGCAGCTTCGAGGTTTCCTACGAGCAGTACTTC. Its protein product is CASSFEVSYEQYF. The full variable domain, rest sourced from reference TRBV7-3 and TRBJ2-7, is GAGVSQTPSNKVTEKGKYVELRCDPISGHTALYWYRQSLGQGPEFLIYFQGTGAADDSGLPNDRFFAVRPEGSVSTLKIQRTERGDSAVYLCASSFEVSYEQYFGPGTRLTVT.

In nucleotides, the CDR3 is TGTGCCAGCAGCAACGACAGGGTGCCCTACGAGCAGTACTTC. This encodes CASSNDRVPYEQYF. The chain links TRBV21-1 to TRBJ2-7; the table's TRBD1 call for D was not verified on the DNA. TRBV21-1 is a recognized pseudogene. The CDR3 sequence is 14 residues long.

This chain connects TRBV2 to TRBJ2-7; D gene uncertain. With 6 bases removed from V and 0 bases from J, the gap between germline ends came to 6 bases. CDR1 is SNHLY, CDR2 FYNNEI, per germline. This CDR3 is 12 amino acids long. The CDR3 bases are TGTGCCAGCAGCCTCAGCTCCTACGAGCAGTACTTC. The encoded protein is CASSLSSYEQYF.

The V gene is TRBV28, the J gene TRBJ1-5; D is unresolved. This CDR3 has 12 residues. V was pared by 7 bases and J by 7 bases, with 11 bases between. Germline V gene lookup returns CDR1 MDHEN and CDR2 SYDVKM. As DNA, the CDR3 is TGTGCCAGCACCGCAGGAGGACAGCCCCAGCATTTT. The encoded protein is CASTAGGQPQHF.

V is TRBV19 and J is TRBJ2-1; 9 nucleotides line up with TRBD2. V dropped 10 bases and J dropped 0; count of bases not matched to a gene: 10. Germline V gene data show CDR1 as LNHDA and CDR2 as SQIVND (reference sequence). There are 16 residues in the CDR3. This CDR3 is CATKAGSGSSYNEQFF. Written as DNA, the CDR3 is TGTGCCACTAAAGCCGGTAGCGGGAGCTCCTACAATGAGCAGTTCTTC.

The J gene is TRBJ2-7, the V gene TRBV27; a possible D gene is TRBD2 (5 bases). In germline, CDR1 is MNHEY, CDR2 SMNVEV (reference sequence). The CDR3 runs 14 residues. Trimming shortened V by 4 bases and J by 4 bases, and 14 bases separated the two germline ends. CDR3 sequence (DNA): TGTGCCAGCAGTTCCTCTGACACGGGGTACGAGCAGTACTTC. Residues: CASSSSDTGYEQYF.

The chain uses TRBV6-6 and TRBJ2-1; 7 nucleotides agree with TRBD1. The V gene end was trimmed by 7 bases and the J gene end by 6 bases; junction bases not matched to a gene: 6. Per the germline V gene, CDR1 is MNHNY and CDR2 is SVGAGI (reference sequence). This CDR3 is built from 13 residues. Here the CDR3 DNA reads TGTGCCAGCACTAAGACAGGGATCAATGAGCAGTTCTTC. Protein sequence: CASTKTGINEQFF.

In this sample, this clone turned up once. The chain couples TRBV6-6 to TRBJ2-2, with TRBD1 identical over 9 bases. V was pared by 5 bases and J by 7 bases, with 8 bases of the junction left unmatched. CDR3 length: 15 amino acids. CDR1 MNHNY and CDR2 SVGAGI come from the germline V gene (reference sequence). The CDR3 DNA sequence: TGTGCCAGCAGTGGAACAGGGGGCGCGGGCGGGGAGCTGTTTTTT. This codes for CASSGTGGAGGELFF.

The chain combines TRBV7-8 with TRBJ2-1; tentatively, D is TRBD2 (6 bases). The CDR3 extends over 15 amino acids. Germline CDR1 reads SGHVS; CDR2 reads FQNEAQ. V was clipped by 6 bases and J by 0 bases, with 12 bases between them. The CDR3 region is CASRPDGSSYNEQFF. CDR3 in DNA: TGTGCCAGCAGACCAGACGGGAGCTCCTACAATGAGCAGTTCTTC.

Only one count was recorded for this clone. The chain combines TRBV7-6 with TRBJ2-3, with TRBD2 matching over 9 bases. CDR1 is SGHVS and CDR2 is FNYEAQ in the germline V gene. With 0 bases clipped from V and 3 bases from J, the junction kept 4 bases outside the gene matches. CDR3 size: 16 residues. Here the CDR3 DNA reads TGTGCCAGCAGCTTAGCCAGCGGGGGGAGTACAGATACGCAGTATTTT. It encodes CASSLASGGSTDTQYF. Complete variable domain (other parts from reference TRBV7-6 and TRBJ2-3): GAGVSQSPRYKVTKRGQDVALRCDPISGHVSLYWYRQALGQGPEFLTYFNYEAQQDKSGLPNDRFSAERPEGSISTLTIQRTEQRDSAMYRCASSLASGGSTDTQYFGPGTRLTVL.

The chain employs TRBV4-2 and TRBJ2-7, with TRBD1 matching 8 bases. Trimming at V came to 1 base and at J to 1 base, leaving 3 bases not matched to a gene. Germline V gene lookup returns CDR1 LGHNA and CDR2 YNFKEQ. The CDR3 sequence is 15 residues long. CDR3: CASSQATGGSYEQYF. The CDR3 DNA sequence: TGTGCCAGCAGCCAAGCTACAGGGGGTTCCTACGAGCAGTACTTC.

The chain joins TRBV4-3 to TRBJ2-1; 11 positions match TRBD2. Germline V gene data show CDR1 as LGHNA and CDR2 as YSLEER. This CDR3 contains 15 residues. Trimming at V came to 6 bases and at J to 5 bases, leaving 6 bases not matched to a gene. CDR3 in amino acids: CASRDLAGGHNEQFF. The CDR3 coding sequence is TGCGCCAGCAGAGATCTAGCGGGGGGACACAATGAGCAGTTCTTC.

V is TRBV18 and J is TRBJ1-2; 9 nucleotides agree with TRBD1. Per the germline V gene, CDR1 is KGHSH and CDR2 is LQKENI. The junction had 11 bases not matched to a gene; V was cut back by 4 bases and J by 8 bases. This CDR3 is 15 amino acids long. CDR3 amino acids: CASSLDTGGAEGYTF. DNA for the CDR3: TGTGCCAGCTCACTTGACACAGGGGGCGCGGAAGGCTACACCTTC.

CDR3: CASSQALSDYYGYTF. The CDR3 DNA sequence: TGCGCCAGCAGCCAAGCCTTGTCAGACTACTATGGCTACACCTTC. This rearrangement joins TRBV4-1 to TRBJ1-2; D remains ambiguous. CDR1 and CDR2 from the germline V gene are MGHRA and YSYEKL. V was clipped by 1 base and J by 3 bases, with 12 bases between them. CDR3 length: 15 amino acids.